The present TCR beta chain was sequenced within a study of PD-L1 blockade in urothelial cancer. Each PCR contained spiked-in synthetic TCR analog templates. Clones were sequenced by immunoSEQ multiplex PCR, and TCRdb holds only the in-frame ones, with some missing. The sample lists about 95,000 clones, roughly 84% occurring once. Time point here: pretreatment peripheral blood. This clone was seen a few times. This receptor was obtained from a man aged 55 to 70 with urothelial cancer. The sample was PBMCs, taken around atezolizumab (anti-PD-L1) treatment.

CDR3: CASSLWDSYNEQFF. CDR3 DNA: TGTGCCAGCAGCCTATGGGACAGTTACAATGAGCAGTTCTTC. The rearrangement joins TRBV11-2 to TRBJ2-1; 7 nucleotides agree with TRBD1. Losses at the gene ends were 5 bases for V and 4 bases for J; bases not matched to a gene: 5. The V gene's germline CDR1 is SGHAT and CDR2 FQNNGV. This CDR3 spans 14 amino acids.